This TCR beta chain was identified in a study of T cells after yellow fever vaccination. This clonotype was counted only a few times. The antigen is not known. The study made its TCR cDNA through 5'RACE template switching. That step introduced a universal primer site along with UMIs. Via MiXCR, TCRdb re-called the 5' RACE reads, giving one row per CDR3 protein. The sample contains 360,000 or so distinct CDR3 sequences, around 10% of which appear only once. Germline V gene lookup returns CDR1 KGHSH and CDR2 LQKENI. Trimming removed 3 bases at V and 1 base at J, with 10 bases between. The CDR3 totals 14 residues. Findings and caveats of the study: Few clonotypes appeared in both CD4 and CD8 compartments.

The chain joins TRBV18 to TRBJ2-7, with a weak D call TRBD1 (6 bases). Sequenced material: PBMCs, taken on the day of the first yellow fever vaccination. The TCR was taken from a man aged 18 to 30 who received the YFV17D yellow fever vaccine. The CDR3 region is CASSPGTQSYEQYF. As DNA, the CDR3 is TGTGCCAGCTCACCGGGGACACAGTCCTACGAGCAGTACTTC.